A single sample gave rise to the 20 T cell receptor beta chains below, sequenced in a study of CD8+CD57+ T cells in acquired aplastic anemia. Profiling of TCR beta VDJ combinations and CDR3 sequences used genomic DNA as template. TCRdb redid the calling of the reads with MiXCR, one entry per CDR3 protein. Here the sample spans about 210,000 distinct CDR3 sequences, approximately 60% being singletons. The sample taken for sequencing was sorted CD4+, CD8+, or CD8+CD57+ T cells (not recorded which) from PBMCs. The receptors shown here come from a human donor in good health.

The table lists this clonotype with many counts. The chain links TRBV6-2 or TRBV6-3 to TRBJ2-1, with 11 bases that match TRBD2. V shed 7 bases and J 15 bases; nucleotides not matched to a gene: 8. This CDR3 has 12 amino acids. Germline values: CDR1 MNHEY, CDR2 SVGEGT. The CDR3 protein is CASTLAGVDTFF. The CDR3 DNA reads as TGTGCCAGCACACTAGCGGGAGTCGATACGTTCTTC.

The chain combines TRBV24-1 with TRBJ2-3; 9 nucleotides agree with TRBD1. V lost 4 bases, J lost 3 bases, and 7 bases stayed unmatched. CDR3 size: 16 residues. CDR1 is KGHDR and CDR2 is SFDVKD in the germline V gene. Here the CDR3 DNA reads TGTGCCACCAGTGACCCGTCCGGGACAGGGACAGATACGCAGTATTTT. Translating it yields CATSDPSGTGTDTQYF.

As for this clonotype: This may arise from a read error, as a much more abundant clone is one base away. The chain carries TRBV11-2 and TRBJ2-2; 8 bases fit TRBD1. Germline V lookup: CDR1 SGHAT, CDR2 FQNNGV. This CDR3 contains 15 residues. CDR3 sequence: CASSLDRVSTGEPFF. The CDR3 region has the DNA TGTGCCAGCAGCTTGGACAGGGTCAGCACCGGGGAGCCGTTTTTT.

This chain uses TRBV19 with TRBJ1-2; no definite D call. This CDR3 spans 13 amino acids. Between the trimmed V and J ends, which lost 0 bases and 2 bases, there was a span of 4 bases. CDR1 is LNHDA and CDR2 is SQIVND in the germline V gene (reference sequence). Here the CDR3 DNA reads TGTGCCAGTAGTATAGACAAGAACTATGGCTACACCTTC. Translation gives CASSIDKNYGYTF.

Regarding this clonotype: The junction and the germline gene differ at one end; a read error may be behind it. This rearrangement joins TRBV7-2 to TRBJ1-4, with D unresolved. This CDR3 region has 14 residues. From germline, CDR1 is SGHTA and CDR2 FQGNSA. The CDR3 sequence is CASGLIGSNEKLFF. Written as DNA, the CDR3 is TGTGCCAGCGGCTTAATAGGGTCTAATGAAAAACTGTTTTTT.

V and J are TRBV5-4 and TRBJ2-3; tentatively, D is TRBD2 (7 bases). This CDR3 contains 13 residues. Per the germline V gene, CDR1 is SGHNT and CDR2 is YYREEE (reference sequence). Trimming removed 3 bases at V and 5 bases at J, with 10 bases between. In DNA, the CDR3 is TGTGCCAGCAGCTACGGGGGGCGAGATACGCAGTATTTT. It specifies CASSYGGRDTQYF.

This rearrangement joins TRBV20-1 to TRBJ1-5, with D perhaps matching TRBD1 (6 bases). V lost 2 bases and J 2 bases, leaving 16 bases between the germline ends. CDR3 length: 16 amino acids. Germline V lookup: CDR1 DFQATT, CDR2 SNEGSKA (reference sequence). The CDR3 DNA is TGCAGTGCTAGACGGGGGACAAGGTGGGGCAATCAGCCCCAGCATTTT. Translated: CSARRGTRWGNQPQHF.

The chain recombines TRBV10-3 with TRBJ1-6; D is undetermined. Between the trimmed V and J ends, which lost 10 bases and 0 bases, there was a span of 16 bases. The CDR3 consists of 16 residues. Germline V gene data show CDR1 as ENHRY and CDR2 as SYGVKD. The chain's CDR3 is CAKWKKVSSYNSPLHF. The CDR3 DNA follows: TGTGCCAAATGGAAGAAGGTCAGCTCCTATAATTCACCCCTCCACTTT.

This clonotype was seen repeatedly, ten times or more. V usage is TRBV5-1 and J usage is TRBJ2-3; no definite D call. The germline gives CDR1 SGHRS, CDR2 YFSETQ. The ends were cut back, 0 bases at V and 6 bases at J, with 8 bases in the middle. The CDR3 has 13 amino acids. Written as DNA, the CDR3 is TGCGCCAGCAGCTTGGTAGAAGGGGATACGCAGTATTTT. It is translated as CASSLVEGDTQYF.

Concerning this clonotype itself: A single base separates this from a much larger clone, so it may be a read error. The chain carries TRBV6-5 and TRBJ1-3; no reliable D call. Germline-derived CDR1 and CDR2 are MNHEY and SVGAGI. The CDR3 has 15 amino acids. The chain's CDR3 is CASSYEGFSGDTIYF. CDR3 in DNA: TGTGCCAGCAGTTACGAGGGTTTCTCTGGAGACACCATATATTTT.

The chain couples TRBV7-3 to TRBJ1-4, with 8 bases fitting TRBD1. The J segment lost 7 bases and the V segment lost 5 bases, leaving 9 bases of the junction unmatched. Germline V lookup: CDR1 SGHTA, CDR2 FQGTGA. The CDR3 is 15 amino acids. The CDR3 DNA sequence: TGTGCCAGCAGCACCGCGACAGGGGCGATTGAAAAACTGTTTTTT. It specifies CASSTATGAIEKLFF.

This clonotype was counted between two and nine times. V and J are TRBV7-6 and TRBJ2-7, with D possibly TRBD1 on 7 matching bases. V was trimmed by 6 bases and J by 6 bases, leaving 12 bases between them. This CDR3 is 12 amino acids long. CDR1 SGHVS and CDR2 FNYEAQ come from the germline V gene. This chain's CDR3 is CASSNRGGEQYF. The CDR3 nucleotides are TGTGCCAGCAGTAACAGGGGAGGCGAGCAGTACTTC.

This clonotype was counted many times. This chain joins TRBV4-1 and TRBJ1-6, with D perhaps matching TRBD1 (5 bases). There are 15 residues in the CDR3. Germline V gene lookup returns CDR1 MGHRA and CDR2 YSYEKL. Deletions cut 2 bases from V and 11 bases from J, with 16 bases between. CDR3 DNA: TGCGCCAGCAGCCAATTTCCTTTGCAGGGAGCACCCCTCCACTTT. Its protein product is CASSQFPLQGAPLHF.

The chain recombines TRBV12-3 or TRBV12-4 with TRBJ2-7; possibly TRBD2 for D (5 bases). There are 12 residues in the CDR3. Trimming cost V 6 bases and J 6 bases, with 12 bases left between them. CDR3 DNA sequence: TGTGCCAGCAGGCAGCCGGGGTCCGAGCAGTACTTC. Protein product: CASRQPGSEQYF.

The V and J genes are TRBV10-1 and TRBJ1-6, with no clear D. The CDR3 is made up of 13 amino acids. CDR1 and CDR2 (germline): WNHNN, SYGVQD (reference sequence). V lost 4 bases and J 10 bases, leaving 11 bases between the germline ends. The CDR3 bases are TGCGCCAGCAGTGGTAAGAGGAACTCACCCCTCCACTTT. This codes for CASSGKRNSPLHF.

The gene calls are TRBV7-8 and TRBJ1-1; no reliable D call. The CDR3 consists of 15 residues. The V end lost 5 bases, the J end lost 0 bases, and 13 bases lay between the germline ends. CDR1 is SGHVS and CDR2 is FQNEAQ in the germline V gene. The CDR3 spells CASSPRASMNTEAFF. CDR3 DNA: TGTGCCAGCAGCCCGAGAGCTAGCATGAACACTGAAGCTTTCTTT.

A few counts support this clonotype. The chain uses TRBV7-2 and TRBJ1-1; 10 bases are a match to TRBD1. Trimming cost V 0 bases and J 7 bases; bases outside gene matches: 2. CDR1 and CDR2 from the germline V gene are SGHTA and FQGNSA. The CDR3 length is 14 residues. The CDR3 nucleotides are TGTGCCAGCAGCTTAGCGGGACAGGGGCTTGAAGCTTTCTTT. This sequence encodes CASSLAGQGLEAFF.

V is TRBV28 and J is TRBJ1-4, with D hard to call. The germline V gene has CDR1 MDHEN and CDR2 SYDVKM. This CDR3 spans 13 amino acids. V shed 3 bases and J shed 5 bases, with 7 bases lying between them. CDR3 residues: CASSFQLNEKLFF. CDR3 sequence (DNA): TGTGCCAGCAGTTTCCAGCTAAATGAAAAACTGTTTTTT.

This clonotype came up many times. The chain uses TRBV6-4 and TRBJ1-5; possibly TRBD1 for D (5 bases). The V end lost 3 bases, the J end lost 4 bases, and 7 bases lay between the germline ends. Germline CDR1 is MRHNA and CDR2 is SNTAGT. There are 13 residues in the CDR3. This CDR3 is CASSERQNQPQHF. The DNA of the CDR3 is TGTGCCAGCAGTGAGAGACAGAATCAGCCCCAGCATTTT.

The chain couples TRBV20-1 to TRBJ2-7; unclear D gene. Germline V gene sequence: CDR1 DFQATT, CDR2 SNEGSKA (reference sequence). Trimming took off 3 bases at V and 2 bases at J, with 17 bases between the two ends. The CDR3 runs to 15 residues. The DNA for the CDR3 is TGCAGTGCTAGTTTGGGTCCCGTTGGCACCTACGAGCAGTACTTC. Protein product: CSASLGPVGTYEQYF.